This T cell receptor (beta chain) is from a study of shared clonotypes between healthy human individuals. Study context: The donor pool was made up of a couple of women and a few men aged 18 to 49. Whole-study findings and limits: Clonotypes which were not shared had lower generation probabilities than clonotypes that all four donors shared.

Generated by immunoSEQ multiplex PCR, the TCRdb table keeps only in-frame clones and is missing some. The sample shows around 2.5 million clones, 93% of them seen only once. This clone has only one observation. No antigen is known for it. CDR1 LNHDA and CDR2 SQIVND come from the germline V gene (reference sequence). CDR3 size: 17 residues. J gave up 2 bases and V 3 bases, and 3 bases lay outside the gene matches. Those who donated, Caucasian adults without exception, all lived in Nashville, Tennessee. CD4+ cells underwent separation, giving CD45RA+ naive and CD45RA-negative memory subsets. This sequence joins TRBV19 and TRBJ2-6; TRBD1 matches 11 bases. This sequence originates from a man between 18 and 29 years old in good health. Some clones in this sample may be carry-over from other donors' samples. Sample: naive CD4+ T cells from PBMCs. Subset in this sample: CD45RA+ positively selected. The CDR3 bases are TGTGCCAGTAGTATTGGACAGGGGGCTGCTGGGGCCAACGTCCTGACTTTC. Translation gives CASSIGQGAAGANVLTF.